Given below is one TCR beta chain in context. This sample is drawn from a study of blood T cell repertoires in COVID-19. Generated by immunoSEQ multiplex PCR, the TCRdb table keeps only in-frame clones and is missing some. The profile shows 80,000 to 95,000 clones, more than 70% of them singletons. The CDR3 extends over 16 amino acids. V gave up 5 bases and J gave up 0 bases; unmatched junction bases: 5. Germline V gene data show CDR1 as SEHNR and CDR2 as FQNEAQ (reference sequence). V and J are TRBV7-9 and TRBJ2-3, with 10 bases that match TRBD2. The sequence came from a woman older than 75 in a cohort sampled during active or convalescent COVID-19. Sequenced material: peripheral blood. The DNA of the CDR3 is TGTGCCAGCAGCATCGGGACTAGCGTTAGCACAGATACGCAGTATTTT. Residues: CASSIGTSVSTDTQYF. The variable domain in full, completed from reference TRBV7-9 and TRBJ2-3, reads DTGVSQNPRHKITKRGQNVTFRCDPISEHNRLYWYRQTLGQGPEFLTYFQNEAQLEKSRLLSDRFSAERPKGSFSTLEIQRTEQGDSAMYLCASSIGTSVSTDTQYFGPGTRLTVL.